These 9 T cell receptor beta chains share one sample of origin, sequenced in a study of blood T cell repertoires in COVID-19. Clones were read by immunoSEQ multiplex PCR, and TCRdb kept only the in-frame ones, dropping some. The profile covers some 120,000 clones, with around nine tenths appearing a single time and around 4.6% taken by the ten largest. Sequenced sample: peripheral blood. The receptors derive from a man in his sixties with COVID-19, enrolled during active disease.

The chain recombines TRBV30 with TRBJ1-2; a possible D gene is TRBD1 (5 bases). There are 14 residues in the CDR3. The germline V gene encodes CDR1 GTSNPN and CDR2 SVGIG (reference sequence). Trimming took off 0 bases at V and 3 bases at J, with 11 bases between the two ends. The CDR3 nucleotides read TGTGCCTGGAGTGTAGGGGCAGGCTACTATGGCTACACCTTC. Translation: CAWSVGAGYYGYTF.

The chain uses TRBV7-2 and TRBJ1-5, with D unclear. The CDR3 consists of 12 residues. V lost 4 bases and J 3 bases, leaving 4 bases between the germline ends. Germline V CDR1 and CDR2: SGHTA, FQGNSA. Here the CDR3 DNA reads TGTGCCAGCAGCTCCTACAATCAGCCCCAGCATTTT. It encodes CASSSYNQPQHF. The full variable domain, completed using reference TRBV7-2 and TRBJ1-5, is GAGVSQSPSNKVTEKGKDVELRCDPISGHTALYWYRQSLGQGLEFLIYFQGNSAPDKSGLPSDRFSAERTGGSVSTLTIQRTQQEDSAVYLCASSSYNQPQHFGDGTRLSIL.

Comments on this clone: The same CDR3 is also encoded by other DNA sequences in this sample. V gene TRBV19 combines with J gene TRBJ1-1; no clear D gene. Trimming shortened V by 3 bases and J by 0 bases, and 5 bases separated the two germline ends. Germline assignment: CDR1 LNHDA and CDR2 SQIVND (reference sequence). This CDR3 spans 13 amino acids. CDR3 in DNA: TGTGCCAGTAGTATTTCGGTGAACACTGAAGCTTTCTTT. Protein product: CASSISVNTEAFF. The full variable domain, its missing parts supplied by reference TRBV19 and TRBJ1-1, is DGGITQSPKYLFRKEGQNVTLSCEQNLNHDAMYWYRQDPGQGLRLIYYSQIVNDFQKGDIAEGYSVSREKKESFPLTVTSAQKNPTAFYLCASSISVNTEAFFGQGTRLTVV.

The V call is TRBV2, the J call TRBJ1-1, with unresolved D. V was trimmed by 8 bases and J by 8 bases, leaving 18 bases between them. Per germline, CDR1 SNHLY and CDR2 FYNNEI. The CDR3 runs 13 residues. In nucleotides, the CDR3 is TGTGCCAGCCGGCGAGAACGGGAGAAGGAAGCTTTCTTT. Translating it yields CASRREREKEAFF.

CDR3 bases: TGTGCCAGCAGCTTCCATAGCGGGAGGATTCGGTACGAGCAGTACTTC. Its protein is CASSFHSGRIRYEQYF. The rearrangement uses TRBV11-2 and TRBJ2-7, with 10 bases fitting TRBD2. This CDR3 comprises 16 residues. The germline V gene has CDR1 SGHAT and CDR2 FQNNGV. Trimming removed 3 bases from V and 4 bases from J; junction bases left unmatched: 9.

The genes are TRBV15 and TRBJ1-3; D remains unclear. CDR1 is LNHNV and CDR2 is YYDKDF in the germline V gene (reference sequence). The ends were cut back, 4 bases at V and 0 bases at J, with 7 bases in the middle. The CDR3 loop spans 14 amino acids. The CDR3 sequence is CATSTGISGNTIYF. The CDR3 nucleotides read TGTGCCACCAGCACCGGGATCTCTGGAAACACCATATATTTT. Variable domain in full (rest from reference TRBV15 and TRBJ1-3): DAMVIQNPRYQVTQFGKPVTLSCSQTLNHNVMYWYQQKSSQAPKLLFHYYDKDFNNEADTPDNFQSRRPNTSFCFLDIRSPGLGDTAMYLCATSTGISGNTIYFGEGSWLTVV.

The gene calls are TRBV7-2 and TRBJ1-1; TRBD1 is a possible D gene (6 bases). Germline lookup yields CDR1 SGHTA and CDR2 FQGNSA. The V end lost 10 bases, the J end lost 1 base, and 13 bases lay between the germline ends. This CDR3 spans 13 amino acids. CDR3 nucleotides: TGTGCCATCCGGCGGGGGGCGAACACTGAAGCTTTCTTT. Protein sequence: CAIRRGANTEAFF.

The chain is built from TRBV11-2 and TRBJ1-6; no firm D call. The CDR3 sequence is 13 residues long. The V and J ends lost 2 bases and 7 bases respectively, with 6 bases between them. Per germline, CDR1 SGHAT and CDR2 FQNNGV. For the CDR3, the DNA is TGTGCCAGCAGCTTATCTAGGAATTCACCCCTCCACTTT. Translating gives CASSLSRNSPLHF.

V gene TRBV27 combines with J gene TRBJ2-5; 7 nucleotides line up with TRBD2. The trim removed 8 bases at V and 1 base at J, leaving 7 bases unmatched. The CDR3 totals 14 residues. Germline lookup yields CDR1 MNHEY and CDR2 SMNVEV (reference sequence). CDR3 in amino acids: CASRPSGPQETQYF. Written as DNA, the CDR3 is TGTGCCAGCCGCCCTAGCGGTCCCCAAGAGACCCAGTACTTC.